This T cell receptor (beta chain) was retrieved from a study of cytomegalovirus exposure and HLA in healthy donors (dated by TCRdb to the late 2010s). About the full investigation: According to an earlier analysis of around 600 of the donors, some 180 million T cells yielded roughly 110 million unique TCR beta sequences and about 300 Gb of sequence data. Roughly 310 gigabases of sequencing data and approximately 84 million unique TCR sequences were included in an early release covering roughly 600 HLA-typed donors. Among the roughly 400 genotyped donors, approximately 77% belonged to the genetic ancestry cluster associated with self-reported Caucasian donors. The aim of the study was to test whether cataloging public T cell receptors could identify signatures of past pathogen exposure. Using immunosequencing, the study profiled T cell repertoires from about 610 subjects and related those repertoires to cytomegalovirus serostatus. A separate validation cohort of 100 to 150 different subjects was used in addition to the roughly 620-subject first cohort. To predict cytomegalovirus infection status, the study brought together high-throughput TCR immunosequencing, statistical association of individual TCRs with disease status, and machine learning. A later analysis re-analyzed previously published TCR beta repertoires from 550 to 700 donors and added high-resolution HLA genotyping to study TCR occurrence patterns. Rather than drawing on any new phenotypic data, the later analysis identified candidate immune exposures from TCR beta sequences and the way those sequences occurred across donors. To decide whether each TCR beta V gene segment behaved as functional or pseudogenic, an earlier analysis of some 600 of the donors relied on high-throughput TCR beta sequencing. Alongside the repertoire data, information on donor age, sex, ethnicity and CMV serostatus was compiled. In a later genetic analysis, genome-wide SNP genotypes for 398 of the 666 donors were used, and that subset was treated as a discovery cohort. Every repertoire in the discovery cohort had been generated on one and the same sequencing platform. HLA typing included class I and class II loci at four-digit resolution. Typing coverage differed by locus: A, B, C, DRB1 and DQB1 were typed in about 620-630 donors, DQA1 in 500 to 550, DPA1 in around 600, and DPB1 in roughly 470. Four to six DR-DQ haplotypes were handled as single units for association and clustering because linkage in the cohort was strong. Among around 400 genotyped donors of the cohort, an average of around 240,000 unique TCR beta nucleotide sequences was sequenced per donor, of which roughly 17% were non-productive. Study-level results and caveats: The authors suggested that the approach could potentially be generalized to other disease states and immunological phenotypes. When HLA alleles, especially DR and DQ, strongly co-occurred, attributing TCR associations to individual alleles was difficult. CMV serostatus was the only immune exposure information available for the cohort. While some public TCRs were present in many individuals, most TCR sequences turned up only very rarely across donors. The cohort was sequenced for TCR beta chains only, and without alpha or paired-chain data the features that could be detected were limited. The 87-base-pair reads could not distinguish some IMGT-functional V segments, including TRBV6-2 and TRBV6-3, so those segments were excluded. A later genetic analysis associated a missense DCLRE1C variant with V-gene and J-gene trimming of TCR beta chains, and an independent cohort replicated the association. The sequencing pipeline was judged likely to have produced a cluster of highly shared sequence variants as a technical artifact. In a later analysis, the rate of TCR association differed among HLA loci, with DRB1 alleles having the most associated TCRs and HLA-C alleles having the fewest. A further reported finding was that TCR beta sequences accurately predicted the HLA-A and HLA-B alleles for most subjects in the first cohort. In a later analysis, some 17,000 TCR beta sequences were associated with specific HLA alleles at a false discovery rate of 0.05. Sequencing depth was assumed to be roughly uniform across donors in the presence/absence analyses, though that assumption may not hold. Cytomegalovirus status was reported to be diagnosed by the classifier with high specificity and sensitivity in both the original and validation cohorts. The earlier analysis of 450 to 700 of the donors excluded roughly 17 rarely observed V segments, including chromosome 9 orphons, because counts were too low. A later genetic analysis reported fewer N-insertions in productive TCRs among donors in an Asian-associated ancestry cluster than the approximately 670-donor mean. Correlated functional status among segregating V segments might reflect linkage disequilibrium, but an unknown experimental factor could not be ruled out. In vitro tests confirmed that three of the cytomegalovirus-associated TCR beta chains recognize cytomegalovirus antigens. A total of some 180 TCR beta chains were listed by the study as associated with cytomegalovirus. According to a later analysis, most CMV-associated TCR beta chains appeared to be HLA-restricted, and the HLA associations seemed to be driven largely by CMV exposure. Several of the top co-occurrence clusters appeared to be linked to parvovirus B19, influenza, CMV and Epstein-Barr virus, according to a later analysis. Because some donors lacked HLA typing at each locus, the association tests relied only on the typed subset. In a later analysis, HLA-associated TCR beta chains showed more clonal expansion and lower generation probabilities than non-associated chains that were equally common. An earlier analysis of 587 of the donors showed that most TCR beta V segments appeared in productive rearrangements either about 90% or about 30% of the time, which broadly matched IMGT annotations.

Including the terminal cysteine and phenylalanine, the CDR3 comprises 16 residues. Only CDR3 DNA is held: 48 bases, read in frame from base 1. Cut back by 6 bases and 9 bases, the V and J ends lie 21 bases apart. In the germline V gene (reference sequence), CDR1 corresponds to MNHNY and CDR2 to SVGAGI. Library preparation was by the immunoSEQ multiplex PCR assay. For the multiplex PCR, a mixture combining 60 forward primers for TCR Vbeta segments and 13 reverse primers for TCR Jbeta segments was used. A multiplex PCR assay on genomic DNA amplified the CDR3 region of rearranged TCR beta genes. The amplified TCR beta libraries were sequenced on the Illumina HiSeq System as 87-base-pair reads. Turning to the authors' computational methods: A later analysis counted about 80 million unique TCR beta chains across the 666 repertoires, and 10 million to 11 million of these chains were shared by at least two donors. Raw reads were error-corrected and collapsed into unique sequences by a nearest-neighbor algorithm in which closely related sequences were merged to remove PCR and sequencing errors. To assign V, D and J gene segments, CDR3 sequences were aligned to IMGT reference sequences. For a sequence to be retained, at least a six-nucleotide match to both a V gene segment and a J gene segment was required. Rearrangements were called productive when the CDR3 lacked stop codons and stayed in frame with V and J; all others were non-productive. CDR3 was defined by IMGT convention, running from the second conserved V-encoded cysteine to the conserved J-encoded phenylalanine. The earlier analysis of roughly 590 of the donors excluded sequences that lacked an unambiguous match to a single V gene segment. An earlier analysis of some 610 of the donors called V segments functional above 56.7% productive rearrangements and segregating when the between-donor standard deviation exceeded 5%. A statistical classification framework was developed to diagnose cytomegalovirus status using the catalog of TCR beta chain sequences. In a later analysis, TCR nucleotide sequences were compared against IMGT/GENE-DB human TR gene sequences so that V and J genes could be assigned. In a later analysis, CDR3 sequences and most-parsimonious VDJ recombination scenarios were assigned using the TCRdist pipeline. In a later analysis, every TCR beta chain was defined by the combination of its CDR3 amino acid sequence and its V-gene family, and reads without a unique V-gene family were dropped. In a later analysis, nearly 600 highly shared, low-generation-probability nucleotide sequences were removed to address suspected cross-contamination and a sequencing artifact. In a later analysis, a clonal expansion index for each public chain was calculated from normalized within-repertoire ranks of inferred template counts. In a later analysis, generation probabilities were computed using a VDJ recombination model fitted to out-of-frame rearrangements, and the results were checked against IGoR. A later analysis scored TCR-TCR, TCR-HLA and TCR-CMV co-occurrence with hypergeometric tests, applying a repertoire-size bias correction to TCR pairs. In a later analysis, false discovery rates were estimated by permuting HLA or CMV assignments 20 times. In a later analysis, co-occurring TCRs were grouped using DBSCAN, with TCRdist sequence similarity added in when clustering inside HLA-allele-positive subsets. For co-occurrence clustering, repertoires with fewer than 30,000 or more than 120,000 public chains were excluded, along with five repertoires with anomalous nucleotide sharing. Sourced from immuneACCESS, this table was stored by TCRdb with only in-frame sequences that have V and J called. A share of the clones is absent; for the studies checked, an unresolved V gene accounts for under half, and the remainder has no known explanation. V and J calls plus clone size are reproduced from that table; the DNA served to infer D and trimming. This sample lists about 150,000 clones; 76% were detected once. In total, the top ten clones hold around 3.1% of the sample.

About this clone itself: No cognate antigen has been identified for it. It has no much larger one-base neighbor in the sample; base qualities were not kept.

The cohort was made up of 666 healthy bone marrow donors. At the time of sampling, every cohort member was nominally healthy, though immune exposures that went unrecorded were likely present. The donor tested CMV seronegative, placing the donor among the 350 or so seronegative members of the cohort. Every donor gave a peripheral blood sample, and the peripheral blood mononuclear cells from that sample were used for TCR beta sequencing. Genomic DNA was extracted from the blood cell samples with the Qiagen DNeasy Blood Extraction Kit. The receptor chain draws on TRBV6-6 and TRBJ1-6; the best D guess is TRBD1, with 5 bases matching. Sequencing input: PBMCs. The sequence came from a man in his forties in good health and CMV-seronegative. The CDR3 has the sequence CASSPTEAGTGSPLHF. The sequenced DNA: TGTGCCAGCAGCCCAACGGAGGCCGGGACTGGTTCACCCCTCCACTTT.